Each of the 9 T cell receptor beta chains below was sequenced from the same sample in a study of blood T cell repertoires in COVID-19. Sequenced by immunoSEQ multiplex PCR; TCRdb stores in-frame clones only, minus some. The sample holds over 100,000 clones, around 84% seen once. Sequencing was performed on peripheral blood. These receptor sequences come from a woman aged 80 or over with active or convalescent COVID-19.

The chain combines TRBV2 with TRBJ2-1, with TRBD1 as a possible D gene (6 bases). V dropped 5 bases and J dropped 3 bases, with 11 bases sitting between them. The CDR3 runs 14 residues. The germline CDR1 and CDR2 sequences are SNHLY and FYNNEI. The CDR3 nucleotides read TGTGCCAGCAGTCGACAGGTCCGCTACAATGAGCAGTTCTTC. Protein: CASSRQVRYNEQFF.

This chain connects TRBV10-3 to TRBJ2-2; D gene ambiguous. Germline values: CDR1 ENHRY, CDR2 SYGVKD. Trimming left V 2 bases short and J 4 bases short, with 2 bases between. CDR3 length: 12 amino acids. The CDR3: CAISELTGELFF. CDR3 bases: TGTGCCATCAGTGAGCTCACCGGGGAGCTGTTTTTT.

The gene calls are TRBV9 and TRBJ1-1; no reliable D call. The CDR3 runs to 15 residues. Germline-derived CDR1 and CDR2 are SGDLS and YYNGEE. Between the trimmed V and J ends, which lost 0 bases and 1 base, there was a span of 10 bases. CDR3 nucleotides: TGTGCCAGCAGCGTAGCTCCCACTGAGAACACTGAAGCTTTCTTT. Protein: CASSVAPTENTEAFF.

The rearrangement joins TRBV7-3 to TRBJ2-6; TRBD2 might be the D (5 bases). Germline CDR1 is SGHTA and CDR2 is FQGTGA. The V and J ends lost 4 bases and 4 bases respectively, with 14 bases between them. This CDR3 spans 16 amino acids. CDR3: CASSSYSGPGANVLTF. CDR3 in DNA: TGTGCCAGCAGCTCCTACAGCGGCCCCGGGGCCAACGTCCTGACTTTC.

The CDR3, as DNA: TGTGCCAGCACCAGGACAGGGGGCGGAGAGACCCAGTACTTC. As protein: CASTRTGGGETQYF. The chain couples TRBV6-5 to TRBJ2-5, with 11 bases fitting TRBD1. With V trimmed by 7 bases and J by 4 bases, 5 bases remained unmatched. The CDR3 spans 14 residues. Looked up from germline, CDR1 is MNHEY and CDR2 is SVGAGI.

The V call is TRBV30, the J call TRBJ2-2, with TRBD2 matching 7 bases. The CDR3 spans 14 residues. The V gene end was trimmed by 3 bases and the J gene end by 4 bases; junction bases not matched to a gene: 5. The V gene's germline CDR1 is GTSNPN and CDR2 SVGIG (reference sequence). The CDR3 DNA is TGTGCCTGGAGAGATCGCGGGAGCACCGGGGAGCTGTTTTTT. Translation gives CAWRDRGSTGELFF.

This clone was seen a few times. This rearrangement joins TRBV9 to TRBJ2-7; 12 bases are shared with TRBD2. After removal of 0 bases from V and 6 bases from J, the junction contained 1 base not matched to a gene. The CDR3 length is 14 residues. Germline V gives CDR1 SGDLS, CDR2 YYNGEE. Here the CDR3 DNA reads TGTGCCAGCAGCGTAGGGACTAGCGGGACCGAGCAGTACTTC. Protein: CASSVGTSGTEQYF.

The gene calls are TRBV5-1 and TRBJ2-1, with a possible D match to TRBD1 (5 bases). Trimming cost V 0 bases and J 5 bases, with 9 bases left between them. CDR3 length: 14 residues. Germline V gene data show CDR1 as SGHRS and CDR2 as YFSETQ. The CDR3 DNA sequence: TGCGCCAGCAGCTTGGACAGGCCAGACAATGAGCAGTTCTTC. Its translation is CASSLDRPDNEQFF.

The chain recombines TRBV4-1 with TRBJ1-6; no definite D call. This CDR3 has 16 residues. Germline lookup yields CDR1 MGHRA and CDR2 YSYEKL. The V gene lost 1 base and the J gene lost 7 bases, with 14 bases spanning the gap. CDR3 loop: CASSQGPGSSNSPLHF. DNA of the CDR3: TGCGCCAGCAGCCAAGGACCAGGCTCCTCAAATTCACCCCTCCACTTT.